This T cell receptor beta chain was sequenced during a study of regulatory T cells in long-lasting Graves disease. General study results and limits: Repertoires from persistent disease leaned toward TRBV28, TRBJ1-2 and TRBJ2-5. Persistent Graves' disease cases displayed lower TCR diversity than newly diagnosed ones.

Combining iRepertoire HTBI primers with Arm-PCR of CDR3 regions, the authors built TCR beta libraries. Authors' analysis steps: Among the samples, roughly 61 TRBV and 14 to 15 TRBJ segments were identified. From the multiplex PCR reads, TCRdb called clonotypes with MiXCR, one entry per CDR3 protein. Here the V and J calls rest on TCRdb's processing, not on the authors' analysis. The repertoire includes approximately 400,000 distinct CDR3 sequences, roughly 20% of them detected once, and around 30% sits in the top ten. On this clonotype: Its specificity is not known.

Sample time point: persistent/refractory GD, antithyroid drugs over 5 years with positive TRAb. PBMC-extracted RNA yielded the TCR library. This CDR3 contains 11 residues. The V end lost 6 bases, the J end lost 7 bases, and 9 bases lay between the germline ends. Germline V gives CDR1 KGHSH, CDR2 LQKENI. This clonotype originated in a middle-aged woman with Graves disease. The material was peripheral blood mononuclear cells (PBMCs), obtained when the disease was refractory, from a patient treated with antithyroid drugs. The chain joins TRBV18 to TRBJ1-1, with a tentative D call TRBD1 (6 bases). The CDR3 region has the DNA TGTGCCAGCTCCAGGGGCGGTGAAGCTTTCTTT. Encoded protein: CASSRGGEAFF.